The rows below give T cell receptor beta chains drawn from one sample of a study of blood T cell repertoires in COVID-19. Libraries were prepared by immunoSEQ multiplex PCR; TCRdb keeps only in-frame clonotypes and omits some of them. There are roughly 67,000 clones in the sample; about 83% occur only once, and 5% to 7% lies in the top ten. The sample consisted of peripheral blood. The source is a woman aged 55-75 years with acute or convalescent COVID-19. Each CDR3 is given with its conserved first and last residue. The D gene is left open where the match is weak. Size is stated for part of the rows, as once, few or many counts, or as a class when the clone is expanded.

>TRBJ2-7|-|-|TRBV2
TGTGCCAGCAGGAGGGGGGGAGGACAGGGTTCCTACGAGCAGTACTTC
CASRRGGGQGSYEQYF
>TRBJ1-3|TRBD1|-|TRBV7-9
TGTGCCAGCAGTTCACAGGGGGCTGGAAACACCATATATTTT
CASSSQGAGNTIYF
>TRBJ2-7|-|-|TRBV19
TGTGCCAGTAGTACCCCGGGGACACCTACCTACGAGCAGTACTTC
CASSTPGTPTYEQYF
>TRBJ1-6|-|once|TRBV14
TGTGCCAGCAGCCAAGGGGACTACTATCCAGGGTCCTATAATTCACCCCTCCACTTT
CASSQGDYYPGSYNSPLHF
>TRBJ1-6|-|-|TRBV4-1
TGCGCCAGCAGCCAAGTCCTGGGCCGTAATTCACCCCTCCACTTT
CASSQVLGRNSPLHF
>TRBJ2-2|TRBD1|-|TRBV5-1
TGCGCCAGCAGCCCCCAGACAGGGGAGACCGGGGAGCTGTTTTTT
CASSPQTGETGELFF
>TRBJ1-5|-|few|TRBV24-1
TGTGCCACCAGCAAAGAGGGCAATCAGCCCCAGCATTTT
CATSKEGNQPQHF
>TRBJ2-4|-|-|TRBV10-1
TGCGCCAGCAGTGAGGATATAGGGAGTGGACACATTCAGTACTTC
CASSEDIGSGHIQYF
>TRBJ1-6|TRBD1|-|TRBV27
TGTGCCAGCAGTTTATCTGACAGGGGTAATTCACCCCTCCACTTT
CASSLSDRGNSPLHF
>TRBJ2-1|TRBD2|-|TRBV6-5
TGTGCCAGCAAGTCGACACTAGCGGGCTACAATGAGCAGTTCTTC
CASKSTLAGYNEQFF
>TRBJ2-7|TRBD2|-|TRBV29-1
TGCAGCGTTCAGGTAGCGGGGGGGACCGAGCAGTACTTC
CSVQVAGGTEQYF